One and the same sample provided the 30 T cell receptor beta chains below, sequenced in a study of T cells in Graves' hyperthyroidism and ophthalmopathy. Amplification of TCR beta CDR3 regions used RNA as the template. First-round RT-PCR of the TCR CDR3 relied on the HTBI primer set. TCRdb independently ran MiXCR on the multiplex PCR reads; one entry per CDR3 protein. In the table there are some 560,000 distinct CDR3 sequences, around 15% of which are singletons. Input material: blood. The receptors were sampled from a woman aged 40-49 years with Graves' hyperthyroidism.

This clonotype was picked up many times. CDR3 DNA sequence: TGTGCCAGCAGCCGGACCGGGACAGGGGGTTCTGGGGCCAACGTCCTGACTTTC. Protein sequence: CASSRTGTGGSGANVLTF. V usage is TRBV7-9 and J usage is TRBJ2-6; 11 nucleotides match TRBD1. The length of the CDR3 is 18 residues. The V gene end was trimmed by 5 bases and the J gene end by 1 base; junction bases not matched to a gene: 7. Per germline, CDR1 SEHNR and CDR2 FQNEAQ (reference sequence).

There are many counts of this clonotype. The chain uses TRBV5-6 and TRBJ2-3, with 8 bases lining up with TRBD2. The V segment lost 0 bases and the J segment 5 bases; nucleotides outside the gene matches: 5. The CDR3 length is 15 residues. CDR1 is SGHDT, CDR2 YYEEEE, per germline. CDR3 in DNA: TGTGCCAGCAGCTTGGACGGGAGGGCGATAGATACGCAGTATTTT. Amino acids: CASSLDGRAIDTQYF. Full variable domain (missing parts from reference TRBV5-6 and TRBJ2-3): DAGVTQSPTHLIKTRGQQVTLRCSPKSGHDTVSWYQQALGQGPQFIFQYYEEEERQRGNFPDRFSGHQFPNYSSELNVNALLLGDSALYLCASSLDGRAIDTQYFGPGTRLTVL.

This clonotype was found a few times. This chain joins TRBV7-9 and TRBJ2-2, with TRBD2 identical over 7 bases. Germline CDR1 SEHNR, CDR2 FQNEAQ (reference sequence). J lost 4 bases, V lost 4 bases, and 9 bases had no gene match. The length of the CDR3 is 16 residues. The CDR3: CASSSMRERVTGELFF. Here the CDR3 DNA reads TGTGCCAGCAGCTCCATGCGGGAGCGGGTCACCGGGGAGCTGTTTTTT.

Ten or more counts support this clonotype. The junction departs from the called germline gene at one end, perhaps through a read error. The CDR3 loop is CASSGGQGVGGELFF. The CDR3 coding sequence is TGTGCTAGCAGCGGCGGCCAAGGGGTCGGCGGGGAGCTGTTTTTT. J is TRBJ2-2 and V is TRBV7-7, with D tentatively TRBD1 or TRBD2 (5 bases each). The length of the CDR3 is 15 residues. CDR1 and CDR2 (germline): SSHAT, FNYEAQ (reference sequence).

This clonotype was recorded many times. The chain carries TRBV2 and TRBJ2-3, with a weak D call TRBD1 (6 bases). Trimming took 2 bases from V and 4 from J, leaving 13 bases between them. The CDR3 loop spans 15 amino acids. Germline V CDR1 and CDR2: SNHLY, FYNNEI. In nucleotides, the CDR3 is TGTGCCAGCAGTGAACTAGGGGGAAGGGCAGATACGCAGTATTTT. It specifies CASSELGGRADTQYF.

The CDR3 nucleotides are TGCAGTGCTAGGACGACAGGGTTAGATGAAAAACTGTTTTTT. Translated: CSARTTGLDEKLFF. V gene TRBV20-1 combines with J gene TRBJ1-4; 7 bases align to TRBD1. V lost 3 bases, J lost 6 bases, and 7 bases stayed unmatched. Per germline, CDR1 DFQATT and CDR2 SNEGSKA (reference sequence). The CDR3 runs 14 residues.

The gene calls are TRBV27 and TRBJ2-1; TRBD2 matches at 11 bases. Germline trimming cut 3 bases from V and 5 bases from J; bases unmatched to any gene: 15. This CDR3 spans 19 amino acids. Germline V CDR1 and CDR2: MNHEY, SMNVEV (reference sequence). The CDR3 nucleotides read TGTGCCAGCAGTTTTATAACTAGCGGGAGTAGGGATAAGGACAATGAGCAGTTCTTC. It translates to CASSFITSGSRDKDNEQFF.

The rearrangement uses TRBV29-1 and TRBJ2-1, with TRBD2 matching over 7 bases. CDR1 is SQVTM and CDR2 is ANQGSEA in the germline V gene. The length of the CDR3 is 14 residues. Unmatched junction bases numbered 3, after V lost 1 base and J lost 3 bases. The DNA for the CDR3 is TGCAGCGTTGAAGCTAGCGGCAACTACAATGAGCAGTTCTTC. Protein sequence: CSVEASGNYNEQFF.

V and J are TRBV5-4 and TRBJ2-4; TRBD1 matches 8 bases. The length of the CDR3 is 15 residues. V lost 4 bases and J lost 6; bases outside the gene matches: 9. Germline-derived CDR1 and CDR2 are SGHNT and YYREEE (reference sequence). The CDR3 bases are TGTGCCAGCAGCCTTCCAGGGGGCGTCGGAAACATTCAGTACTTC. Its protein is CASSLPGGVGNIQYF.

This clonotype was counted ten times or more. At one of its ends the junction is not consistent with the germline gene, which may arise from a read error. The chain combines TRBV28 with TRBJ1-2; D is undetermined. Germline V lookup: CDR1 MDHEN, CDR2 SYDVKM. This CDR3 is built from 15 residues. The CDR3 sequence is CAGSPPTSPVYGYTF. CDR3 DNA sequence: TGTGCCGGCAGTCCCCCGACAAGCCCAGTTTATGGCTACACCTTC.

The sample holds many counts of this clonotype. J is TRBJ1-5 and V is TRBV28; TRBD1 is a possible D gene (5 bases). Per germline, CDR1 MDHEN and CDR2 SYDVKM. V was cut by 5 bases and J by 6 bases, with 5 bases left in between. The CDR3 is made up of 11 amino acids. The CDR3 reads CASSGGQPQHF. As DNA, the CDR3 is TGTGCCAGCAGTGGGGGTCAGCCCCAGCATTTT.

V usage is TRBV4-1 and J usage is TRBJ2-3, with 11 bases identical to TRBD2. Looked up from germline, CDR1 is MGHRA and CDR2 is YSYEKL. J was trimmed by 3 bases and V by 5 bases; bases with no gene match: 7. CDR3 length: 16 residues. The CDR3 DNA sequence: TGCGCCAGCAGCACTCAACTAGCGGGGGCTACAGATACGCAGTATTTT. Translated: CASSTQLAGATDTQYF.

In this sample, this clonotype turned up many times. The CDR3 reads CASDGQGRLNYGYTF. The CDR3 DNA reads as TGTGCCAGCGATGGACAGGGAAGGTTAAACTATGGCTACACCTTC. The chain combines TRBV28 with TRBJ1-2, with TRBD1 identical over 8 bases. The CDR3 is 15 amino acids. V shed 8 bases and J 2 bases; nucleotides not matched to a gene: 10. Per the germline V gene, CDR1 is MDHEN and CDR2 is SYDVKM.

This clonotype was recorded many times. This chain's CDR3 is CSVADGTDTQYF. The CDR3 DNA reads TGCAGCGTCGCCGACGGCACAGATACGCAGTATTTT. The chain uses TRBV29-1 and TRBJ2-3, with no clear D. Trimming shortened V by 6 bases and J by 1 base, and 8 bases separated the two germline ends. The CDR3 is 12 residues long. Germline V gene sequence: CDR1 SQVTM, CDR2 ANQGSEA.

This clonotype was seen at least ten times. This chain connects TRBV20-1 to TRBJ2-5, with unresolved D. V gave up 0 bases and J gave up 4 bases, with 3 bases separating them. The CDR3 contains 11 residues. The V gene's germline CDR1 is DFQATT and CDR2 SNEGSKA (reference sequence). CDR3 region: CSARDRETQYF. The CDR3 nucleotides read TGCAGTGCTAGAGATCGAGAGACCCAGTACTTC.

This clonotype was detected only a few times. The chain is built from TRBV29-1 and TRBJ2-7, with 8 bases aligning to TRBD1. Germline lookup yields CDR1 SQVTM and CDR2 ANQGSEA. This CDR3 has 12 amino acids. V dropped 4 bases and J dropped 5; count of bases not matched to a gene: 4. This chain's CDR3 is CSVVQGANEQYF. CDR3 coding DNA: TGCAGCGTTGTTCAGGGGGCCAACGAGCAGTACTTC.

This clonotype was seen repeatedly, ten times or more. The J gene is TRBJ2-7, the V gene TRBV10-3; D is uncertain. Germline V gives CDR1 ENHRY, CDR2 SYGVKD. The CDR3 contains 14 residues. Trimming pared 0 bases from V and 2 bases from J, leaving 8 bases between. CDR3: CAISESVGTYEQYF. The CDR3 region has the DNA TGTGCCATCAGTGAGTCGGTGGGGACCTACGAGCAGTACTTC.

The rearrangement links TRBV5-1 to TRBJ2-5; possibly TRBD1 for D (6 bases). Germline V gene data show CDR1 as SGHRS and CDR2 as YFSETQ. V lost 6 bases and J 5 bases, leaving 14 bases between the germline ends. This CDR3 region has 13 residues. In DNA, the CDR3 is TGCGCCAGCAAAATATCGGACAGCGAGACCCAGTACTTC. Translation: CASKISDSETQYF.

This clonotype was observed at least ten times. The V gene is TRBV18, the J gene TRBJ2-3; possibly TRBD1 for D (5 bases). Germline CDR1 KGHSH, CDR2 LQKENI. V was trimmed by 4 bases and J by 1 base, leaving 15 bases between them. This CDR3 spans 16 amino acids. The CDR3 sequence is CASSLSRVSGTDTQYF. In nucleotides, the CDR3 is TGTGCCAGCTCACTTAGCAGGGTATCGGGCACAGATACGCAGTATTTT.

The chain combines TRBV28 with TRBJ1-2; D unresolved. Deletions cut 3 bases from V and 0 bases from J, with 8 bases between. The CDR3 contains 14 residues. Looked up from germline, CDR1 is MDHEN and CDR2 is SYDVKM. CDR3 nucleotides: TGTGCCAGCAGTTTTTCCGGAACTAACTATGGCTACACCTTC. Translating gives CASSFSGTNYGYTF.

This clonotype was recorded at least ten times. This chain connects TRBV7-2 to TRBJ2-7; tentatively, D is TRBD1 (6 bases). The germline V gene has CDR1 SGHTA and CDR2 FQGNSA. The germline V and J ends were trimmed by 3 bases and 2 bases, with 14 bases remaining between them. This CDR3 has 15 amino acids. CDR3 amino acids: CASSFWQGLAYEQYF. DNA of the CDR3: TGTGCCAGCAGCTTCTGGCAGGGGCTCGCCTACGAGCAGTACTTC.

This clonotype turned up a few times. The chain employs TRBV20-1 and TRBJ2-4; TRBD2 matches 15 bases. V was clipped by 1 base and J by 0 bases; unmatched bases: 7. The CDR3 totals 19 residues. Germline CDR1 and CDR2: DFQATT and SNEGSKA (reference sequence). The CDR3 DNA sequence: TGCAGTGCTAGAGTGGGACTAGCGGGAGGCCCGTTAGCCAAAAACATTCAGTACTTC. Translated: CSARVGLAGGPLAKNIQYF.

This clonotype has at least ten counts. The J gene is TRBJ2-7, the V gene TRBV28; 7 positions agree with TRBD1. After removal of 4 bases from V and 6 bases from J, the junction contained 15 bases not matched to a gene. In germline, CDR1 is MDHEN, CDR2 SYDVKM. The CDR3 consists of 16 residues. CDR3 coding DNA: TGTGCCAGCAGTTCTAGACAGGGTGGTTTTACGCGCGAGCAGTACTTC. Protein product: CASSSRQGGFTREQYF.

This clonotype was counted between two and nine times. This chain links TRBV28 with TRBJ2-1; 11 nucleotides match TRBD2. V lost 2 bases to trimming and J lost 9 bases; unmatched junction nucleotides: 6. The CDR3 is made up of 15 amino acids. The V gene's germline CDR1 is MDHEN and CDR2 SYDVKM. CDR3 nucleotide sequence: TGTGCCAGCAGTTTACAACTAGCGGGAGATGGTGAGCAGTTCTTC. Its translation: CASSLQLAGDGEQFF.

V is TRBV28 and J is TRBJ2-7; 10 positions agree with TRBD2. This CDR3 is built from 16 residues. V was pared by 8 bases and J by 5 bases, with 15 bases of the junction left unmatched. CDR1 MDHEN and CDR2 SYDVKM come from the germline V gene. CDR3 loop: CASSLYPSGSGHEQYF. The CDR3 DNA is TGTGCCAGCTCCTTATATCCTAGCGGGAGTGGTCACGAGCAGTACTTC.

The gene calls are TRBV14 and TRBJ2-3; D may be TRBD1 (6 bases). V shed 1 base and J shed 2 bases, with 13 bases lying between them. Germline CDR1 and CDR2: SGHDN and FVKESK. The CDR3 spans 16 residues. The CDR3, as DNA: TGTGCCAGCAGCCAAGTGGGACAACTCAACACAGATACGCAGTATTTT. Amino acids: CASSQVGQLNTDTQYF.

The chain joins TRBV4-2 to TRBJ2-2; possibly TRBD1 or TRBD2 for D (5 bases each). Looked up from germline, CDR1 is LGHNA and CDR2 is YNFKEQ. The length of the CDR3 is 15 residues. V was cut by 2 bases and J by 5 bases, with 12 bases left in between. The CDR3 DNA sequence: TGTGCCAGCAGCCAATCCGGGACCACTACCGGGGAGCTGTTTTTT. As protein: CASSQSGTTTGELFF.

This clonotype was observed a handful of times. The V gene is TRBV7-8, the J gene TRBJ2-2; D is unresolved. This CDR3 has 12 residues. In germline, CDR1 is SGHVS, CDR2 FQNEAQ. With 3 bases removed from V and 7 bases from J, the gap between germline ends came to 6 bases. CDR3 region: CASSLWNGELFF. CDR3 bases: TGTGCCAGCAGCTTGTGGAACGGGGAGCTGTTTTTT.

V gene TRBV29-1 combines with J gene TRBJ2-7, with 13 bases lining up with TRBD2. Trimming cost V 7 bases and J 5 bases; bases outside gene matches: 5. The CDR3 totals 13 residues. Per germline, CDR1 SQVTM and CDR2 ANQGSEA. The CDR3 loop reads CSARLAGGHEQYF. CDR3 sequence (DNA): TGCAGCGCCCGACTAGCGGGAGGCCACGAGCAGTACTTC.

In its sample, this clonotype was seen many times. CDR3 coding DNA: TGTGCCTGGATAATAAGGGGGAACTATGGCTACACCTTC. It yields the protein CAWIIRGNYGYTF. This rearrangement joins TRBV30 to TRBJ1-2; tentatively, D is TRBD1 (6 bases). This CDR3 is built from 13 residues. The ends were cut back, 4 bases at V and 2 bases at J, with 11 bases in the middle. Germline V gives CDR1 GTSNPN, CDR2 SVGIG (reference sequence).